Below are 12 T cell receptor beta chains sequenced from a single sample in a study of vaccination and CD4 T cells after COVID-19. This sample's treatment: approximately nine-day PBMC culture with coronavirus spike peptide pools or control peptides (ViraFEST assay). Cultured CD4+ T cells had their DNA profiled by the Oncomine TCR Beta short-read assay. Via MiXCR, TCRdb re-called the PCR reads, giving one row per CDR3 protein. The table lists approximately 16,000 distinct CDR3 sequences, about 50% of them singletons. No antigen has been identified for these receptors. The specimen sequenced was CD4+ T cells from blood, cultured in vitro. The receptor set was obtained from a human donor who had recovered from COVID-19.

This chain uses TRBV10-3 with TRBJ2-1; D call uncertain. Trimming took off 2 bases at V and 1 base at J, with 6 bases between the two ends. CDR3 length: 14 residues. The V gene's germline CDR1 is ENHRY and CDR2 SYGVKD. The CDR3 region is CAISETSSYNEQFF. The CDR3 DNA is TGTGCCATCAGTGAGACGAGTTCCTACAATGAGCAGTTCTTC.

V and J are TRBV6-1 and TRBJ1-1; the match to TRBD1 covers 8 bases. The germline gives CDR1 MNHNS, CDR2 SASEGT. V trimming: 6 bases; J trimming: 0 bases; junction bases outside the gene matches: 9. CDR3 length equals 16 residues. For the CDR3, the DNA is TGTGCCAGCAGCCACAAAAGGACAGGGTTGAACACTGAAGCTTTCTTT. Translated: CASSHKRTGLNTEAFF.

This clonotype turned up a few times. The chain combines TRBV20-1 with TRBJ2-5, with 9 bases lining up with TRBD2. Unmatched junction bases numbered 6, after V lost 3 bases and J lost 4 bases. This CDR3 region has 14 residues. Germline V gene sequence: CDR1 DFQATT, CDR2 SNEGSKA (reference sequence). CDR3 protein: CSASGLATLETQYF. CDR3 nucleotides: TGCAGTGCTAGTGGACTAGCGACTCTAGAGACCCAGTACTTC.

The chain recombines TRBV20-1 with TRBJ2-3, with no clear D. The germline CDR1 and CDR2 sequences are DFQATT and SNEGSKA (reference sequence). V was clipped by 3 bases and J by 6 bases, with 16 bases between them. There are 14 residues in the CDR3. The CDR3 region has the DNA TGCAGTGCTAGGATCCCCTATCACGCGGATACGCAGTATTTT. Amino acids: CSARIPYHADTQYF.

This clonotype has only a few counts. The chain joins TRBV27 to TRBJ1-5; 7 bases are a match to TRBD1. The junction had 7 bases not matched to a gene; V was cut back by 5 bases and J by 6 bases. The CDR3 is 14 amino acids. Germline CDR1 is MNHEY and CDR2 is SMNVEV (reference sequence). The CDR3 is CASSRSGGTQPQHF. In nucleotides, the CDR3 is TGTGCCAGCAGTAGATCAGGGGGGACTCAGCCCCAGCATTTT.

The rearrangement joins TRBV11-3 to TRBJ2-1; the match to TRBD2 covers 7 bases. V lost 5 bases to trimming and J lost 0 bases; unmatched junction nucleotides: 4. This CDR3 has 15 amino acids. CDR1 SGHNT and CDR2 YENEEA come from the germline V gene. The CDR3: CASSELANSYNEQFF. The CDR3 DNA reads TGTGCCAGCAGCGAACTAGCGAACTCCTACAATGAGCAGTTCTTC.

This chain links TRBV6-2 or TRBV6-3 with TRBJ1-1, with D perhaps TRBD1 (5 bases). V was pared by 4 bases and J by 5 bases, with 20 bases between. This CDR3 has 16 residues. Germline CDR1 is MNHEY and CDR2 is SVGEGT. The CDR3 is CASSSWDRPTGTEAFF. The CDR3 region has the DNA TGTGCCAGCAGTTCCTGGGACCGACCTACGGGGACTGAAGCTTTCTTT.

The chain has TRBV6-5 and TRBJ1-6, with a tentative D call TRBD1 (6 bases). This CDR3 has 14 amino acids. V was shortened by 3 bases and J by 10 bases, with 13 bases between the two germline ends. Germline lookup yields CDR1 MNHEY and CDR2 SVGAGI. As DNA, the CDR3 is TGTGCCAGCAGTTATATAGGGGGTGGATCACCCCTCCACTTT. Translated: CASSYIGGGSPLHF.

CDR3 residues: CASSYDSVAYGYTF. Here the CDR3 DNA reads TGTGCCAGCAGTTACGACAGTGTTGCCTATGGCTACACCTTC. The chain couples TRBV12-3 or TRBV12-4 to TRBJ1-2; D perhaps matches TRBD1 (5 bases). Trimming shortened V by 4 bases and J by 4 bases, and 13 bases separated the two germline ends. The CDR3 is made up of 14 amino acids.

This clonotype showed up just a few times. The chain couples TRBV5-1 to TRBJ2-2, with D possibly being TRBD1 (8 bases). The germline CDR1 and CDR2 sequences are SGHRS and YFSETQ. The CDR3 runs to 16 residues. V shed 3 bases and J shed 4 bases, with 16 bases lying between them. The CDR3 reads CASSSGQGGGTGELFF. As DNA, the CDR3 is TGCGCCAGCAGCTCAGGACAGGGAGGGGGCACCGGGGAGCTGTTTTTT.

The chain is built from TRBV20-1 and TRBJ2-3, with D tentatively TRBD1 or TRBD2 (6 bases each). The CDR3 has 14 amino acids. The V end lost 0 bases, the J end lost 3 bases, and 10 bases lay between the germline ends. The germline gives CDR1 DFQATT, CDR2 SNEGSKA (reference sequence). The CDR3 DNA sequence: TGCAGTGCTAGAGACGGGGGCCGGACAGATACGCAGTATTTT. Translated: CSARDGGRTDTQYF.

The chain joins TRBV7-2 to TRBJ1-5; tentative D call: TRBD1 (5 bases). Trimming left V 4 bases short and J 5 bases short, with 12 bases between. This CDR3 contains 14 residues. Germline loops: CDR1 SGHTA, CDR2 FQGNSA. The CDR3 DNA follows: TGTGCCAGCAGCTCCAGGGCATCAGATCAGCCCCAGCATTTT. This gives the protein CASSSRASDQPQHF.